This entry features one T cell receptor beta chain sequence. This sample is drawn from a study of blood T cell repertoires in COVID-19. The overall study: COVID-19 samples, acute and convalescent, were from the United States, Italy and Spain. T cells, B-cell-depleted T cells, or PBMCs provided the cDNA or gDNA that served as material.

Authors' processing steps: Estimation of nucleated cell counts relied on the amplification of reference gene primers. The protocol was immunoSEQ multiplex PCR, while the TCRdb copy is restricted to in-frame clones and leaves out a portion. V and J calls and clone size are those listed in that table; D and trimming were worked out from the DNA. The data contain over 15,000 clones, less than 80% of them singletons. The CDR3 is 13 amino acids. The V and J ends lost 5 bases and 3 bases respectively, with 8 bases between them. Sequencing was carried out using peripheral blood. The chain is built from TRBV12-3 or TRBV12-4 and TRBJ1-5; D unclear. The sequence was collected from a man aged 65 to 85 with active or convalescent COVID-19. This CDR3 reads CASSPNSNQPQHF. The CDR3 region has the DNA TGTGCCAGCAGTCCAAACTCCAATCAGCCCCAGCATTTT.